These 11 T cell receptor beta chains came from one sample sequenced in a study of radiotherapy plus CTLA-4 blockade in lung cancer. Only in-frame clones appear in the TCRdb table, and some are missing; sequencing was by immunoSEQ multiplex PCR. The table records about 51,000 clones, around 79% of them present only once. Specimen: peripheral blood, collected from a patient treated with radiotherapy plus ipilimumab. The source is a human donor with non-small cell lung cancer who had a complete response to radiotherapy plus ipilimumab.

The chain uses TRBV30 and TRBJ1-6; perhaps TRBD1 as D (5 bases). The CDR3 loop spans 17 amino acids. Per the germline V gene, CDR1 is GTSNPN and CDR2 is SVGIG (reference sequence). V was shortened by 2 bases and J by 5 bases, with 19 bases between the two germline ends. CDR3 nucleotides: TGTGCCTGGAGTTTCACCGGAGGGGCCTGGGATAATTCACCCCTCCACTTT. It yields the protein CAWSFTGGAWDNSPLHF.

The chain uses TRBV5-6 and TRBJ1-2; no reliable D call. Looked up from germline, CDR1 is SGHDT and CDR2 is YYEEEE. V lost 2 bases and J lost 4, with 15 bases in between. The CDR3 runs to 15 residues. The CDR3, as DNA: TGTGCCAGCAGCTTCGCGTTTAGAGGCTTCTATGGCTACACCTTC. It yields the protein CASSFAFRGFYGYTF.

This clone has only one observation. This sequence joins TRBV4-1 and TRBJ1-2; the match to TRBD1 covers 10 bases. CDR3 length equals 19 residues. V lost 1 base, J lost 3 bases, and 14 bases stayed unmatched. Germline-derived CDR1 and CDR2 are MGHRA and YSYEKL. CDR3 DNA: TGCGCCAGCAGCCAAGGGGCGTCCCGGGACAGGGGCCCCCACTATGGCTACACCTTC. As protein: CASSQGASRDRGPHYGYTF.

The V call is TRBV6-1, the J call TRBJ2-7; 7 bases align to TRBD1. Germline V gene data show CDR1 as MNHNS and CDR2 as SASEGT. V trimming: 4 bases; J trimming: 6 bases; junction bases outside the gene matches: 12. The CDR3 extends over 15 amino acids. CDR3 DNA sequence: TGTGCCAGCAGTGGACGGCCGGCAGGGGGTGGCGAGCAGTACTTC. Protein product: CASSGRPAGGGEQYF.

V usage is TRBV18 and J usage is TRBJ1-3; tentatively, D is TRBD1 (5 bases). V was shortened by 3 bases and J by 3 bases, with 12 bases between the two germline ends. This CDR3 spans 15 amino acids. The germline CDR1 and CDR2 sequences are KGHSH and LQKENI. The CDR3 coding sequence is TGTGCCAGCTCACCCACCGGCAGGGATGGAAACACCATATATTTT. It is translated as CASSPTGRDGNTIYF.

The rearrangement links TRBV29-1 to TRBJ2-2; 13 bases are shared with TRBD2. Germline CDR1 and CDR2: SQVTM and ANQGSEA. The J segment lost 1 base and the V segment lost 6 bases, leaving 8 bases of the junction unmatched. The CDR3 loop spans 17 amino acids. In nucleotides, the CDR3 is TGCAGCGTGCGCGGGACTAGCGGGGTCCTGAACACCGGGGAGCTGTTTTTT. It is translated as CSVRGTSGVLNTGELFF.

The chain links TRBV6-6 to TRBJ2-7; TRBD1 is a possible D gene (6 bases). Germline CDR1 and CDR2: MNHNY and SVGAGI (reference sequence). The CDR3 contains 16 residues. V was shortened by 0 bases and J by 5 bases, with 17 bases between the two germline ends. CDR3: CASSYSGTLQQNEQYV. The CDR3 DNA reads TGTGCCAGCAGTTACTCCGGGACACTCCAGCAGAACGAGCAGTACGTC.

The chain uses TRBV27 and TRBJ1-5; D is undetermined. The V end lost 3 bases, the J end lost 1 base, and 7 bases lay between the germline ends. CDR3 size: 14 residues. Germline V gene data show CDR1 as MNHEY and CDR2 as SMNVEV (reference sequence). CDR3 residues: CASSFDKSNQPQHF. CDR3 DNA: TGTGCCAGCAGTTTTGACAAAAGCAATCAGCCCCAGCATTTT.

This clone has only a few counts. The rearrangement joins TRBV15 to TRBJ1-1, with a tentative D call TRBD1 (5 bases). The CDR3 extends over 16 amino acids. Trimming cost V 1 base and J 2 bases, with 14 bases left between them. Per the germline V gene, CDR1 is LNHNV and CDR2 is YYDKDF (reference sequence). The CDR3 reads CATSRGGRTVNTEAFF. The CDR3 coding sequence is TGTGCCACCAGCAGAGGGGGCCGGACGGTAAACACTGAAGCTTTCTTT.

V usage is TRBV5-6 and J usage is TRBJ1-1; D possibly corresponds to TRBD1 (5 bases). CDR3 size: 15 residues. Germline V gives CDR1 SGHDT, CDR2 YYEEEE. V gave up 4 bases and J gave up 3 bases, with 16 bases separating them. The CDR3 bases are TGTGCCAGCAGCATGGGACTCCTGCGGGACACTGAAGCTTTCTTT. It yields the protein CASSMGLLRDTEAFF.

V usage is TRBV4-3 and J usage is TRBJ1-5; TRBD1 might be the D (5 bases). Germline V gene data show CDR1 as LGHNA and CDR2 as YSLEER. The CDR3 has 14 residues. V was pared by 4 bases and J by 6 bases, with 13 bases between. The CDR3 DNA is TGCGCCAGCAGCCCAGAGGGGCTCGGTCAGCCCCAGCATTTT. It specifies CASSPEGLGQPQHF.